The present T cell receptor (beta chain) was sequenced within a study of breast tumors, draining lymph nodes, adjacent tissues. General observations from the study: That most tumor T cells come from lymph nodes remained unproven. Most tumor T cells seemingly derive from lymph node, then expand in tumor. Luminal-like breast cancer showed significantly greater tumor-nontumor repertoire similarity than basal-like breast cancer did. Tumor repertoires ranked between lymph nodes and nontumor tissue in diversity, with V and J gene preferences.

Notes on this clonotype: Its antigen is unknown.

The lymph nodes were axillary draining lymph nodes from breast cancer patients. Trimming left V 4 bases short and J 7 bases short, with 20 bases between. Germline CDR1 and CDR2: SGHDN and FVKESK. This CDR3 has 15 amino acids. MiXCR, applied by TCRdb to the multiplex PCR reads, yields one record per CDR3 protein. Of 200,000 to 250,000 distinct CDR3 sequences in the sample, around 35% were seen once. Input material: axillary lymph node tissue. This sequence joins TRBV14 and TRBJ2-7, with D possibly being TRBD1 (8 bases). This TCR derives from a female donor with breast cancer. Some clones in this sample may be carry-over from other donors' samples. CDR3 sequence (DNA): TGTGCCAGCAGCCCCCGGACAGGGAGGGCCGGAGAGCAGTACTTC. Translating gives CASSPRTGRAGEQYF.